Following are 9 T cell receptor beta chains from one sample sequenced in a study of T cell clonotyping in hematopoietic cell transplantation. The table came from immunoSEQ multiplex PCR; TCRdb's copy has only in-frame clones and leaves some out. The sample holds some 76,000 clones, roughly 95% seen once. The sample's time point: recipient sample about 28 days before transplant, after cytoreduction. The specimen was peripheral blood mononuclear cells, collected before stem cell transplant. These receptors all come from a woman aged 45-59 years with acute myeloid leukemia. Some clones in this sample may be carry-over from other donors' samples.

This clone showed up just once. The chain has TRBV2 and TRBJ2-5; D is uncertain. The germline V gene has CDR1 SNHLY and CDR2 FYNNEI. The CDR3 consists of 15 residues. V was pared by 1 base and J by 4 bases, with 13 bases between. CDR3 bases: TGTGCCAGCAGTGAAGAGGGAAGGAACAGAGAGACCCAGTACTTC. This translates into CASSEEGRNRETQYF.

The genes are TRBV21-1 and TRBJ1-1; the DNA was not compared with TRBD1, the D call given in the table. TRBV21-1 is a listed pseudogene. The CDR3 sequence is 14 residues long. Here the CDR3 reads CASRKARGYTEAFF. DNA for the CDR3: TGTGCCAGCAGGAAAGCCAGGGGATACACTGAAGCTTTCTTT.

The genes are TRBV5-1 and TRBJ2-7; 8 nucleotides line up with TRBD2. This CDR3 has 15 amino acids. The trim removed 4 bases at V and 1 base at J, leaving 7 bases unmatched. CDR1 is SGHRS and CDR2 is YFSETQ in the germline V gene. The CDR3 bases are TGCGCCAGCAGCCTGAGCGGGGGCAGATCCTACGAGCAGTACTTC. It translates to CASSLSGGRSYEQYF.

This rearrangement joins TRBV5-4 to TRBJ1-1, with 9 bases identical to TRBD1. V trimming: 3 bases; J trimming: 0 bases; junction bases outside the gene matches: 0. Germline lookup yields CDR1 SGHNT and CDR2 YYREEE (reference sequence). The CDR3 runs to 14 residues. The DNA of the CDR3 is TGTGCCAGCAGCTGGGACAGGGTGAACACTGAAGCTTTCTTT. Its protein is CASSWDRVNTEAFF.

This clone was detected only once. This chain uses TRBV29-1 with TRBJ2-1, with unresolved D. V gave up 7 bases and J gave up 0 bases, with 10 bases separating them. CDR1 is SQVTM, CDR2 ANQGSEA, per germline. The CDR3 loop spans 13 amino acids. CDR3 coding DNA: TGCAGCGGATTGAAAAGCTCCTACAATGAGCAGTTCTTC. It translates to CSGLKSSYNEQFF.

The CDR3 DNA is TGCGCCAGCAGCCTTGGAAGGGGCGGCTATGGCTACACCTTC. Its translation is CASSLGRGGYGYTF. This rearrangement joins TRBV4-1 to TRBJ1-2, with a possible D match to TRBD1 (5 bases). This CDR3 contains 14 residues. The germline V and J ends were trimmed by 4 bases and 4 bases, with 13 bases remaining between them. Germline loops: CDR1 MGHRA, CDR2 YSYEKL.

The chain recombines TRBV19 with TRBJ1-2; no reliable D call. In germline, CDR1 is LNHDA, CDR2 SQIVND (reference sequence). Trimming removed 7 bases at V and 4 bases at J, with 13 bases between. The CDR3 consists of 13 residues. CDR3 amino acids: CASTILDGYGYTF. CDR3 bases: TGTGCCAGTACCATTCTGGACGGCTATGGCTACACCTTC.

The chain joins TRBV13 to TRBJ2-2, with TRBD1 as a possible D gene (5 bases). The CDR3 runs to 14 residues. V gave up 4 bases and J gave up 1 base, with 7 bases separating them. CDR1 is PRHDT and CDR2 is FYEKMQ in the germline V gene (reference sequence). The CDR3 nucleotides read TGTGCCAGCAGCTCCAGGGTGAACACCGGGGAGCTGTTTTTT. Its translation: CASSSRVNTGELFF. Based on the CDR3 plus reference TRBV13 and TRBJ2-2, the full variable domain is AAGVIQSPRHLIKEKRETATLKCYPIPRHDTVYWYQQGPGQDPQFLISFYEKMQSDKGSIPDRFSAQQFSDYHSELNMSSLELGDSALYFCASSSRVNTGELFFGEGSRLTVL.

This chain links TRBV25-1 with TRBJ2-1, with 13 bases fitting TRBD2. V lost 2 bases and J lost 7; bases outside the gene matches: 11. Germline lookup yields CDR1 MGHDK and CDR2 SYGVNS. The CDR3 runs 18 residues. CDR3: CASSEGLAGVLIWNEQFF. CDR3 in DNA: TGTGCCAGCAGTGAAGGACTAGCGGGAGTCTTGATTTGGAATGAGCAGTTCTTC.